Below are 9 T cell receptor beta chains sequenced from a single sample in a study of shared clonotypes between healthy human individuals. TCRdb keeps only in-frame clones here, not all; method: immunoSEQ multiplex PCR. The table shows some 1.5 million clones, with around 98% occurring only once. The sequenced material came from naive CD4+ T cells sorted from blood. Subset given: CD45RA+ positively selected. All receptors come from a man aged 30-40 years in good health.

The rearrangement links TRBV14 to TRBJ2-3; 12 bases line up with TRBD2. With 9 bases clipped from V and 0 bases from J, the junction kept 4 bases outside the gene matches. CDR1 and CDR2 from the germline V gene are SGHDN and FVKESK. The CDR3 is 15 amino acids. CDR3 residues: CASRTSGTSTDTQYF. CDR3 DNA: TGTGCCAGTCGGACTAGCGGGACTAGCACAGATACGCAGTATTTT.

About this clone itself: The junction does not match germline at one end; this may be a read error. The genes are TRBV7-7 and TRBJ2-1, with D maybe TRBD1 (5 bases). Looked up from germline, CDR1 is SSHAT and CDR2 is FNYEAQ (reference sequence). The CDR3 is 14 residues long. CDR3 in DNA: TGTGCTAGCAGCCCCGGCAGGGTCTACAATGAGCAGTTCTTC. Translating it yields CASSPGRVYNEQFF.

The chain combines TRBV11-2 with TRBJ2-4; D possibly matches TRBD1 or TRBD2 (5 bases each). Germline V gene data show CDR1 as SGHAT and CDR2 as FQNNGV. Trimming removed 2 bases from V and 0 bases from J, with 17 bases in between. This CDR3 is 18 amino acids long. CDR3: CASSLPTVARGAKNIQYF. CDR3 in DNA: TGTGCCAGCAGCTTACCTACGGTAGCGAGGGGAGCCAAAAACATTCAGTACTTC.

The CDR3 reads CASSIPAPGQESSYEQYF. CDR3 bases: TGTGCCAGTAGTATTCCGGCCCCGGGACAGGAGTCCTCCTACGAGCAGTACTTC. V and J are TRBV19 and TRBJ2-7; 8 bases fit TRBD1. V lost 3 bases, J lost 0 bases, and 13 bases stayed unmatched. Per germline, CDR1 LNHDA and CDR2 SQIVND (reference sequence). The CDR3 runs to 18 residues. The variable domain in full, completed from reference TRBV19 and TRBJ2-7, reads DGGITQSPKYLFRKEGQNVTLSCEQNLNHDAMYWYRQDPGQGLRLIYYSQIVNDFQKGDIAEGYSVSREKKESFPLTVTSAQKNPTAFYLCASSIPAPGQESSYEQYFGPGTRLTVT.

The gene calls are TRBV7-2 and TRBJ1-2; a weak D match, TRBD1 (5 bases). In germline, CDR1 is SGHTA, CDR2 FQGNSA. V was cut by 4 bases and J by 2 bases, with 11 bases left in between. CDR3 size: 14 residues. CDR3 sequence reads: CASSSPQGNYGYTF. The CDR3 nucleotides are TGTGCCAGCAGCTCTCCGCAGGGAAACTATGGCTACACCTTC.

The chain is built from TRBV9 and TRBJ2-7; 11 bases are a match to TRBD1. The CDR3 runs 16 residues. The germline CDR1 and CDR2 sequences are SGDLS and YYNGEE. V lost 2 bases and J lost 5; bases outside the gene matches: 9. CDR3 loop: CASSVSQGQGGNEQYF. For the CDR3, the DNA is TGTGCCAGCAGCGTCTCCCAGGGACAGGGGGGGAACGAGCAGTACTTC.

The CDR3 bases are TGCGCCAGCAGCACGATTAGCGGGAGCTCCTACGAGCAGTACTTC. Translating gives CASSTISGSSYEQYF. The gene calls are TRBV5-1 and TRBJ2-7; 9 bases are shared with TRBD2. Germline assignment: CDR1 SGHRS and CDR2 YFSETQ. The ends lost 4 bases at V and 0 bases at J; junction bases unmatched: 5. The CDR3 consists of 15 residues. The full variable domain, rest sourced from reference TRBV5-1 and TRBJ2-7, is KAGVTQTPRYLIKTRGQQVTLSCSPISGHRSVSWYQQTPGQGLQFLFEYFSETQRNKGNFPGRFSGRQFSNSRSEMNVSTLELGDSALYLCASSTISGSSYEQYFGPGTRLTVT.

The genes are TRBV28 and TRBJ2-5; 9 nucleotides match TRBD2. Trimming at V came to 8 bases and at J to 5 bases, leaving 12 bases not matched to a gene. The CDR3 totals 15 residues. Germline values: CDR1 MDHEN, CDR2 SYDVKM. The CDR3 sequence: CASGSGGRALETQYF. CDR3 DNA: TGTGCCAGCGGGTCTGGCGGGAGGGCCCTGGAGACCCAGTACTTC.

This rearrangement joins TRBV9 to TRBJ2-7; D unclear. Germline CDR1 SGDLS, CDR2 YYNGEE. Between the trimmed V and J ends, which lost 0 bases and 2 bases, there was a span of 9 bases. The CDR3 runs to 14 residues. The CDR3: CASSVGLLAYEQYF. The CDR3 coding sequence is TGTGCCAGCAGCGTAGGGCTATTGGCCTACGAGCAGTACTTC.